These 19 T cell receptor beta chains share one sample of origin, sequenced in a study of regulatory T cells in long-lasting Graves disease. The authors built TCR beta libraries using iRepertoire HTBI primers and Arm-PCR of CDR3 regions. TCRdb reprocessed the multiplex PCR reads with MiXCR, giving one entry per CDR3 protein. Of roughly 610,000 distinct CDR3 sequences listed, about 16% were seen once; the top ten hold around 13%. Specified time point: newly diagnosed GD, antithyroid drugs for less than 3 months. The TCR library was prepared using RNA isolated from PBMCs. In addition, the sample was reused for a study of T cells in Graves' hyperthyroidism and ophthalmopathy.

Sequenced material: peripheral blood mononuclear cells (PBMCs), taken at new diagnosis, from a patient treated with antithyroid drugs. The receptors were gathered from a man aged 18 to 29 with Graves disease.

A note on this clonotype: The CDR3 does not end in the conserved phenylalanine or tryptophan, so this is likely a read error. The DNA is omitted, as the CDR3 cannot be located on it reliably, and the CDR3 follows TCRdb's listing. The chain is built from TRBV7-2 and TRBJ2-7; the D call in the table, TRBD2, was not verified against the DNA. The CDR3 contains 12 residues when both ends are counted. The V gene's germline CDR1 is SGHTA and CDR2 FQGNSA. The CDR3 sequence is CASSLVGWGLAG.

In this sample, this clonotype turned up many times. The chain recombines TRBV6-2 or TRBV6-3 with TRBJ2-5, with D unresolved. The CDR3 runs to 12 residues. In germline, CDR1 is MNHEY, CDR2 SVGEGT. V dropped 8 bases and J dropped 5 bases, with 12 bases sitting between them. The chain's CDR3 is CASAPNRETQYF. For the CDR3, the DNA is TGTGCCAGCGCGCCCAACCGGGAGACCCAGTACTTC.

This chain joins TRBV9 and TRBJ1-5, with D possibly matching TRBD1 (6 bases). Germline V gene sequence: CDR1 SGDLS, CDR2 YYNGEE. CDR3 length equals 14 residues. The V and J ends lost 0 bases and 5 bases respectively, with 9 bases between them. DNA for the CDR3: TGTGCCAGCAGCGTAGGGCCAGGGGATCAGCCCCAGCATTTT. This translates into CASSVGPGDQPQHF.

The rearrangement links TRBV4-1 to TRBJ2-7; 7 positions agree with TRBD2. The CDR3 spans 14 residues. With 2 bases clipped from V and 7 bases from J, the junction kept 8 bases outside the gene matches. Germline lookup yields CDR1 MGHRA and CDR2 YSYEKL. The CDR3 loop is CASSQSRGDGEQYF. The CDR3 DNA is TGCGCCAGCAGCCAATCTCGGGGGGATGGGGAGCAGTACTTC.

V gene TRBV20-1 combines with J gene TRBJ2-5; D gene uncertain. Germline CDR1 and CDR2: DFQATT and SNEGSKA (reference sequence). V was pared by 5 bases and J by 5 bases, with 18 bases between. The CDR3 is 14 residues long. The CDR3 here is CSAQPRASLETQYF. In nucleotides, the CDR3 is TGCAGTGCTCAACCTAGGGCGAGCTTGGAGACCCAGTACTTC.

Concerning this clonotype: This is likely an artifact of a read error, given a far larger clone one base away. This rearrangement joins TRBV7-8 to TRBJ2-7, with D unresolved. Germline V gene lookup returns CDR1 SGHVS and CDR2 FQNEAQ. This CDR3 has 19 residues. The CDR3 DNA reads TGTGCCAGCAGCTTATTTTCCGTGGGGTCTCTAACCCCCTCCTACGTGCAGTACTTC. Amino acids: CASSLFSVGSLTPSYVQYF.

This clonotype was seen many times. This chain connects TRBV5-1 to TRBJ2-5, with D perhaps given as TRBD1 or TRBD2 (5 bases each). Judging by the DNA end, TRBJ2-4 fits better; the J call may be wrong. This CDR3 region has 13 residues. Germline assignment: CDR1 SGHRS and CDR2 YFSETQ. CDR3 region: CASRRDGGNIQYF. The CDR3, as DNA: TGCGCCAGCAGACGGGACGGTGGGAACATTCAGTACTTC.

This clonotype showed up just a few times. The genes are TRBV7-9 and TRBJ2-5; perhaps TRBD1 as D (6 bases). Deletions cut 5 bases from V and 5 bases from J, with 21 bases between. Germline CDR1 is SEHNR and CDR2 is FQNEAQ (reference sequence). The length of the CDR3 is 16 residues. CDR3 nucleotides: TGTGCCAGCAGCCTGCCCCGGACAGAGGGCCAGGAGACCCAGTACTTC. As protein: CASSLPRTEGQETQYF.

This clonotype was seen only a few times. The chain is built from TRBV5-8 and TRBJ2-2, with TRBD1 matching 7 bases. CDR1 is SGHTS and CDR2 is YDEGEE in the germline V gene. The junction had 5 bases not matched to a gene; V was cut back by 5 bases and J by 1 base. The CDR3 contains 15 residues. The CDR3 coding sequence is TGTGCCAGCAGAAAGGGGGACAGGAACACCGGGGAGCTGTTTTTT. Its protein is CASRKGDRNTGELFF.

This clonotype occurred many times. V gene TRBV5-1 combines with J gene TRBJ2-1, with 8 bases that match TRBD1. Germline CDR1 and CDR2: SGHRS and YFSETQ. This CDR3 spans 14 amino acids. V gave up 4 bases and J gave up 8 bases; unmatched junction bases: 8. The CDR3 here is CASSPAGQDYEQFF. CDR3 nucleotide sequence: TGCGCCAGCAGCCCCGCGGGACAGGATTATGAGCAGTTCTTC.

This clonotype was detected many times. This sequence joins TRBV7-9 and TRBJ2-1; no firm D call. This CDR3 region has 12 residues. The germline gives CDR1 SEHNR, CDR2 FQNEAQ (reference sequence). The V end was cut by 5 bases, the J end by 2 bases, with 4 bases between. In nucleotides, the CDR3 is TGTGCCAGCAGCCCCGCCTACAATGAGCAGTTCTTC. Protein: CASSPAYNEQFF.

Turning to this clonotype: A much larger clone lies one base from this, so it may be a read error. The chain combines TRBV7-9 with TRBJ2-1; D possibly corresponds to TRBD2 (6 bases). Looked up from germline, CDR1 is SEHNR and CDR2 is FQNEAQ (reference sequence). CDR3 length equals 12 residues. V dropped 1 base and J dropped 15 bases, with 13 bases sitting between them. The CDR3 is CASSLEGGASFF. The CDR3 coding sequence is TGTGCCAGCAGCTTAGAGGGCGGGGCTTCGTTCTTC.

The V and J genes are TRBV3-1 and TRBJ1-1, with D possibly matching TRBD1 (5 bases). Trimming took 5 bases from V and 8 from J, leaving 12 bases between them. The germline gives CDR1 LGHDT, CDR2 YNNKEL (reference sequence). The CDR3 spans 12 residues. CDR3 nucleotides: TGTGCCAGCAGCTTCGGGGACTACGAAGCTTTCTTT. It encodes CASSFGDYEAFF.

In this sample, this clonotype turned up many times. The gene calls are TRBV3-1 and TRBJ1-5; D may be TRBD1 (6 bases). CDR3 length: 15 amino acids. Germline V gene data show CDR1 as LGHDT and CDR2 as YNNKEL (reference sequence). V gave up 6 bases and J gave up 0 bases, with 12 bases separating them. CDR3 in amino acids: CASSLQGDSNQPQHF. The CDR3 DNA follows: TGTGCCAGCAGTCTACAGGGAGATAGCAATCAGCCCCAGCATTTT. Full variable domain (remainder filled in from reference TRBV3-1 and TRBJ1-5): DTAVSQTPKYLVTQMGNDKSIKCEQNLGHDTMYWYKQDSKKFLKIMFSYNNKELIINETVPNRFSPKSPDKAHLNLHINSLELGDSAVYFCASSLQGDSNQPQHFGDGTRLSIL.

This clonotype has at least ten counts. In nucleotides, the CDR3 is TGTGCCAGCAGCCCCGCGAGGGGGAGAAGCTCCTACGAGCAGTACTTC. It codes for CASSPARGRSSYEQYF. The chain is built from TRBV11-2 and TRBJ2-7, with D possibly being TRBD1 (6 bases). The CDR3 consists of 16 residues. V lost 5 bases to trimming and J lost 0 bases, with 17 bases between them. CDR1 and CDR2 (germline): SGHAT, FQNNGV.

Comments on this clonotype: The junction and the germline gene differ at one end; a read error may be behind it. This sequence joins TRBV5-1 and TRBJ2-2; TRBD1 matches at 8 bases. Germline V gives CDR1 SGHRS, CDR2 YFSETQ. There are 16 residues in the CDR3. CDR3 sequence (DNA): TGCGCCAACAGCCCCGGTAGGGGACAGGCGAACGGGGAGCTGTTTTTT. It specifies CANSPGRGQANGELFF.

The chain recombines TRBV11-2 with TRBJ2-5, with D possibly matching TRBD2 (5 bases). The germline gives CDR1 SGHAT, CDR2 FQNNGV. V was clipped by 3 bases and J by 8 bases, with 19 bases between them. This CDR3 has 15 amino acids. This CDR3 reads CASSLAEGGPLTQYF. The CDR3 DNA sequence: TGTGCCAGCAGCTTGGCCGAGGGCGGCCCGTTAACCCAGTACTTC.

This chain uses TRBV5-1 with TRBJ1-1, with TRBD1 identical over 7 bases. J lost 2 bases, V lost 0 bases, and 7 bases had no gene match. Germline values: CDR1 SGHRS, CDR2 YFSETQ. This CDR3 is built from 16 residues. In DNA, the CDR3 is TGCGCCAGCAGCTTGGCCGACAGGGCTTCTAACACTGAAGCTTTCTTT. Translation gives CASSLADRASNTEAFF.

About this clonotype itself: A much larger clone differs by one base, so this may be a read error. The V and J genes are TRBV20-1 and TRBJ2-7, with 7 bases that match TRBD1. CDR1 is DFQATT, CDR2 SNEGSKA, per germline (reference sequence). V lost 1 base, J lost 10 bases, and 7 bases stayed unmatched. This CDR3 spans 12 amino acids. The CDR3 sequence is CSARGRGGDQYF. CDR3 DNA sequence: TGCAGTGCTAGAGGGAGAGGGGGCGATCAGTACTTC.